This paragraph covers one T cell receptor beta chain sequence. This record comes from a study of T cell changes during pregnancy in multiple sclerosis. The table came from immunoSEQ multiplex PCR; TCRdb's copy has only in-frame clones and leaves some out. Of around 40,000 clones listed, approximately 90% are singletons. The specimen comprised CD4+ T cells from peripheral blood mononuclear cells, sampled before pregnancy. This clonotype was sampled from a female donor with multiple sclerosis, enrolled in a pregnancy study.

This CDR3 is CSVDGGSGGQETQYF. CDR3 in DNA: TGCAGCGTTGATGGTGGGTCAGGGGGCCAAGAGACCCAGTACTTC. This chain links TRBV29-1 with TRBJ2-5, with 7 bases aligning to TRBD1. This CDR3 has 15 amino acids. V dropped 3 bases and J dropped 1; count of bases not matched to a gene: 8. Germline V gene data show CDR1 as SQVTM and CDR2 as ANQGSEA.